This TCR beta chain was sequenced during a study of T cells after yellow fever vaccination. The wider study: For low cell numbers, libraries were made with SMART-Seq v4 Ultra Low Input.

The CDR3 totals 15 residues. Per the germline V gene, CDR1 is PRHDT and CDR2 is FYEKMQ (reference sequence). Trimming left V 1 base short and J 2 bases short, with 10 bases between. TCRdb re-derived calls from the 5' RACE reads in MiXCR, one entry per CDR3 protein. Here the sample spans some 70,000 distinct CDR3 sequences, about 7% being singletons. This clonotype was picked up many times. This chain uses TRBV13 with TRBJ2-3; D gene ambiguous. This sequence was found in a man aged 18 to 30 who received the YFV17D yellow fever vaccine. The material sequenced was CD8+ T cells sorted from PBMCs, taken 45 days after the first yellow fever vaccination. CDR3 sequence reads: CASSLEAGTTDTQYF. The CDR3 nucleotides are TGTGCCAGCAGCTTAGAGGCAGGCACCACAGATACGCAGTATTTT.